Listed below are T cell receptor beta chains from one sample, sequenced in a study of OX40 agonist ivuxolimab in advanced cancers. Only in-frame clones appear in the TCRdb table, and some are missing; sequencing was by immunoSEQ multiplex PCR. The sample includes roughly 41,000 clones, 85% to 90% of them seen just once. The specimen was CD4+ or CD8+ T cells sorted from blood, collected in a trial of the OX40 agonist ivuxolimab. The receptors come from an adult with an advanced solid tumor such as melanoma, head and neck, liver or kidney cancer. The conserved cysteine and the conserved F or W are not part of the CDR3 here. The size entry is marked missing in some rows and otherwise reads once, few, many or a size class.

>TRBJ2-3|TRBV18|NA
ASSAGTDTDTQY
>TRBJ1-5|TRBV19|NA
ASSGTGVQPQH
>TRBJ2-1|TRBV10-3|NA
AALSGGPTDEQF
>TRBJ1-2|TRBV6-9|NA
ASSLRGPRGKTYGYT
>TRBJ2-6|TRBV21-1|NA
ASSKVGGGRGPHSGANVLT
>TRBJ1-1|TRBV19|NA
ASSFDGTGYRDTEAF
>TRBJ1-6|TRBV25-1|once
ASSDLRDRDAIPLH
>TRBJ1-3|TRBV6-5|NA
ASSYSWRNGNTIY
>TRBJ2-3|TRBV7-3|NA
ASSAGVTDTQY
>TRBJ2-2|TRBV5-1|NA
ASSLGSPAGELF
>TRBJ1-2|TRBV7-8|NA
ASSLEGGIDGYT
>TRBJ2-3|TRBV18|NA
ASSPSGRGVTQY
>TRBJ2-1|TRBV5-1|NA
ASRPTGGGPYNEQF
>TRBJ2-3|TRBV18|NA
ASSPDRGTDTQY
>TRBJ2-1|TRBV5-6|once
ATQGDHNEQF
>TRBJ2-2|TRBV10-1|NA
ASRKQVDTGELF
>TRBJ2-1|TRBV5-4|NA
ASSLSLGGGYNEQF
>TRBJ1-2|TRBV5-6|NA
ASSLEMGPLGYGYT
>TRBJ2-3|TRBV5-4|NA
ASSSGGGTRTDTQY
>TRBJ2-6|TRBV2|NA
ASREQGSGANVLT
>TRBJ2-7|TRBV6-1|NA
ASSQGLSSYEQY
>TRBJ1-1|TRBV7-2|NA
ASSPKRGSTEAF
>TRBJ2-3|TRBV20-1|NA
SARVQGTQY
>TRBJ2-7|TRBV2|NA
ASSENLYEQY
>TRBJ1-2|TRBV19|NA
ASSRESYGYT
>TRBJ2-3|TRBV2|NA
ANRDSRADTQY
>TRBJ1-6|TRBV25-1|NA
ASSDTGSAAPLH
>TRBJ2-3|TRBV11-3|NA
ASSSRGRSTDTQY
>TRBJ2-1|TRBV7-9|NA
ASSLWAGARSSYNEQF
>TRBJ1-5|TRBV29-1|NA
SVVSGGGQPQH
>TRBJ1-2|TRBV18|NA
ASSPEQGYGYT
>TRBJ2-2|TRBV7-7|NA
ASSPGPNTGELF
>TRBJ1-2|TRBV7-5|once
ARSRVVLGGYT
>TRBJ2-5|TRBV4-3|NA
ASSLQGAGETQY
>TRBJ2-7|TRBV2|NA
ASRRTGNSYEQY
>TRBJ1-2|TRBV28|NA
ASRQGAYGYT
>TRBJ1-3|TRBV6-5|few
ASSYDGSSSGNTIY
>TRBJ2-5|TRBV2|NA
ASSGSGGGETQY
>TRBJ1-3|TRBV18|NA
ASSPRSQVTGNTIY
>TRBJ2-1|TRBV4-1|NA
ASSQAPLSSGGSEQF
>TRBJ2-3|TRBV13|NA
ASSLAGGQVMGTQY
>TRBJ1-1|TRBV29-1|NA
SATPGDTEAF
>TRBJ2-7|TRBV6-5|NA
ASSTRTALAEQY
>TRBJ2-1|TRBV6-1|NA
ASSPWIGSYNEQF
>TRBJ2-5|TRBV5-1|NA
ASSLGGAETQY
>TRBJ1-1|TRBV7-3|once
ASSSGQTTEAF
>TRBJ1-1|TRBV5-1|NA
ASSLGTSNTEAF
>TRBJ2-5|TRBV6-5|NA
ASSYPGQPETQY
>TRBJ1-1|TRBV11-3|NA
ASSLRANTEAF
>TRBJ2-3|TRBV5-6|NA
ASSNRDSGTDTQY
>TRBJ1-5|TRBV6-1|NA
ASRDSNQPQH
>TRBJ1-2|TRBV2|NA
ASSEMMGQPKGGGYT
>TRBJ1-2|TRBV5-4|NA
ASSTGGAYGYT
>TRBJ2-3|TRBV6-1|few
ASTVQAGGADTQY
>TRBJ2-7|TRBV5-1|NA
ASSLTGASHEQY